This T cell receptor (beta chain) comes out of a study of T cells in Graves' hyperthyroidism and ophthalmopathy. With respect to this clonotype: Its antigen remains unidentified.

CDR1 is SGHRS, CDR2 YFSETQ, per germline. The CDR3 covers 14 residues. V lost 4 bases and J lost 5; bases outside the gene matches: 5. Diagnosis relied on clinical symptoms, serum thyroxine and TRAb, thyroid ultrasound and orbital computed tomography. The study's findings and limits: A model of 13 V-J features distinguished ophthalmopathy from stable hyperthyroidism. Also found in blood were most expanded thyroid clonotypes above 0.001.

The CDR3 regions of TCR beta were amplified from RNA transcripts. Using the HTBI primer set, a first-round RT-PCR was run on the TCR CDR3. TCRdb reprocessed the multiplex PCR reads with MiXCR, giving one entry per CDR3 protein. The sample lists hundreds of thousands of distinct CDR3 sequences; roughly 45% were seen once. Material for sequencing was peripheral blood or thyroid tissue (not recorded which). The V and J genes are TRBV5-1 and TRBJ2-5, with TRBD1 matching 10 bases. This TCR was recovered from an adult man with Graves' disease, either hyperthyroidism or ophthalmopathy (not recorded which). The CDR3 DNA reads as TGCGCCAGCAGCGTCCGGGGACAGGGGGAGACCCAGTACTTC. It is translated as CASSVRGQGETQYF. Full variable domain (rest looked up from reference TRBV5-1 and TRBJ2-5): KAGVTQTPRYLIKTRGQQVTLSCSPISGHRSVSWYQQTPGQGLQFLFEYFSETQRNKGNFPGRFSGRQFSNSRSEMNVSTLELGDSALYLCASSVRGQGETQYFGPGTRLLVL.